This T cell receptor beta chain was sequenced for a study of T cells in Graves' hyperthyroidism and ophthalmopathy. In regard to this clonotype: It may be a read error: a sequence one base away is much more abundant.

RNA transcripts provided the source from which TCR beta CDR3 regions were amplified. A set of HTBI primers served as the primers for a first-round RT-PCR of the TCR CDR3. TCRdb ran MiXCR on the multiplex PCR reads and lists one entry per CDR3 protein. Of about 280,000 distinct CDR3 sequences in the sample, less than 30% are singletons; the top ten hold approximately 25%. The CDR3 is made up of 16 amino acids. V was cut by 7 bases and J by 1 base, with 14 bases left in between. Germline V CDR1 and CDR2: LNHDA, SQIVND (reference sequence). Those with hyperthyroidism were 18 to 65 years old, newly diagnosed, and ill for under 2 months.

The clonotype comes from a man aged 35-49 years with Graves' hyperthyroidism that later progressed to Graves' ophthalmopathy. J is TRBJ2-6 and V is TRBV19; D perhaps matches TRBD1 (6 bases). Sequenced sample: blood. The CDR3 DNA reads as TGTGCCAGTATAGAGGGACAACGATCTGGGGCCAACGTCCTGACTTTC. Its translation: CASIEGQRSGANVLTF.